This T cell receptor beta chain is from a study of blood T cell repertoires in COVID-19. Study as a whole: Samples came from the United States, Italy and Spain, spanning acute and convalescent COVID-19. Sources were T cells, B-cell-depleted T cells, or PBMCs; the material itself was cDNA or gDNA.

The CDR3 consists of 14 residues. CDR1 and CDR2 (germline): SGHRS, YFSETQ. J was trimmed by 3 bases and V by 2 bases; bases with no gene match: 3. Original methodology: Amplified reference gene primers provided the basis for estimating nucleated cell counts. TCRdb's copy holds only in-frame clones and misses some; the assay was immunoSEQ multiplex PCR. V and J calls and clone size are given by that table; D and trimming were obtained from the DNA. This table has roughly 80,000 clones, about 80% appearing once. Sequencing was carried out using peripheral blood. This sequence originates from a human donor in a cohort sampled during active COVID-19. V usage is TRBV5-1 and J usage is TRBJ2-7; 9 bases fit TRBD1. In DNA form, the CDR3 reads TGCGCCAGCAGCTTCGGACAGGGGAACTACGAGCAGTACTTC. Protein sequence: CASSFGQGNYEQYF.